One and the same sample provided the 17 T cell receptor beta chains below, sequenced in a study of blood T cell repertoires in COVID-19 (dated by TCRdb to 2018 to 2020). The library came from the immunoSEQ multiplex PCR assay. TCRdb carries this immuneACCESS record with in-frame sequences only. Its versions omit some clonotypes, under half of them owing to an unresolved V gene in the studies checked, with the rest unexplained. Across this sample there are some 80,000 clones, with roughly nine tenths seen only once. The ten largest account for approximately 2.5% of the sample. Sequencing used peripheral blood. The receptors originated from a human donor in a cohort sampled during active COVID-19.

The V gene is TRBV5-1, the J gene TRBJ2-7; 8 bases match TRBD1. Germline CDR1 SGHRS, CDR2 YFSETQ. The CDR3 consists of 13 residues. V shed 2 bases and J 7 bases; nucleotides not matched to a gene: 5. As DNA, the CDR3 is TGCGCCAGCAGCTTTGGGACAGGCCCTGAGCAGTACTTC. Protein product: CASSFGTGPEQYF.

The CDR3 protein is CASSALGQGRVRELFF. The CDR3 region has the DNA TGTGCCAGCAGCGCCTTGGGACAGGGGAGGGTCAGGGAGCTGTTTTTT. The genes are TRBV9 and TRBJ2-2, with TRBD1 matching 10 bases. The V segment lost 3 bases and the J segment 9 bases; nucleotides outside the gene matches: 11. The CDR3 totals 16 residues. Germline CDR1 SGDLS, CDR2 YYNGEE.

The chain has TRBV9 and TRBJ2-1; TRBD2 matches at 8 bases. The CDR3 spans 16 residues. V gave up 0 bases and J gave up 6 bases; unmatched junction bases: 8. Germline loops: CDR1 SGDLS, CDR2 YYNGEE. CDR3 loop: CASSVGNREGSNEQFF. In DNA, the CDR3 is TGTGCCAGCAGCGTAGGAAATCGGGAGGGTAGCAATGAGCAGTTCTTC.

V gene TRBV30 combines with J gene TRBJ1-2; no reliable D call. V was cut by 1 base and J by 5 bases, with 20 bases left in between. Germline V gives CDR1 GTSNPN, CDR2 SVGIG (reference sequence). This CDR3 is 16 amino acids long. In DNA, the CDR3 is TGTGCCTGGAGTGACCCAAACAGCGGTTCGTTATATGGCTACACCTTC. Protein product: CAWSDPNSGSLYGYTF.

The chain links TRBV5-6 to TRBJ2-7; 7 bases are shared with TRBD2. This CDR3 has 14 amino acids. CDR1 is SGHDT, CDR2 YYEEEE, per germline. Unmatched junction bases numbered 0, after V lost 0 bases and J lost 0 bases. CDR3 DNA sequence: TGTGCCAGCAGCTTGGGCGGGAGCTCCTACGAGCAGTACTTC. It specifies CASSLGGSSYEQYF. The full variable domain, with the rest looked up from reference TRBV5-6 and TRBJ2-7, is DAGVTQSPTHLIKTRGQQVTLRCSPKSGHDTVSWYQQALGQGPQFIFQYYEEEERQRGNFPDRFSGHQFPNYSSELNVNALLLGDSALYLCASSLGGSSYEQYFGPGTRLTVT.

CDR3 sequence (DNA): TGTGCCATCGGGCCCCAGACAGCCACCGGGGAGCTGTTTTTT. This codes for CAIGPQTATGELFF. The genes are TRBV10-3 and TRBJ2-2; TRBD1 might be the D (5 bases). Deletions cut 8 bases from V and 4 bases from J, with 14 bases between. CDR1 is ENHRY, CDR2 SYGVKD, per germline. The length of the CDR3 is 14 residues.

The chain combines TRBV7-2 with TRBJ1-2; 12 nucleotides align to TRBD1. This CDR3 has 15 residues. With 5 bases clipped from V and 3 bases from J, the junction kept 4 bases outside the gene matches. Per the germline V gene, CDR1 is SGHTA and CDR2 is FQGNSA. The DNA of the CDR3 is TGTGCCAGCAGCCGGGACAGGGGGCTTGACTATGGCTACACCTTC. Translated, it gives CASSRDRGLDYGYTF.

V is TRBV4-2 and J is TRBJ2-7; D unresolved. This CDR3 contains 15 residues. The V gene's germline CDR1 is LGHNA and CDR2 YNFKEQ. Trimming removed 0 bases at V and 5 bases at J, with 14 bases between. Here the CDR3 DNA reads TGTGCCAGCAGCCAAGATGCAGTAAATAATAACGAGCAGTACTTC. Amino acids: CASSQDAVNNNEQYF.

V usage is TRBV5-1 and J usage is TRBJ2-2; 7 bases align to TRBD2. V was pared by 1 base and J by 1 base, with 1 base of the junction left unmatched. The CDR3 contains 15 residues. Germline-derived CDR1 and CDR2 are SGHRS and YFSETQ. The CDR3 DNA sequence: TGCGCCAGCAGCTTGCCGGGGGGGAACACCGGGGAGCTGTTTTTT. Translation: CASSLPGGNTGELFF. The complete variable domain, with remaining parts taken from reference TRBV5-1 and TRBJ2-2, reads KAGVTQTPRYLIKTRGQQVTLSCSPISGHRSVSWYQQTPGQGLQFLFEYFSETQRNKGNFPGRFSGRQFSNSRSEMNVSTLELGDSALYLCASSLPGGNTGELFFGEGSRLTVL.

The rearrangement uses TRBV7-8 and TRBJ2-2, with TRBD2 matching 11 bases. The CDR3 contains 20 residues. Germline CDR1 is SGHVS and CDR2 is FQNEAQ. V lost 5 bases to trimming and J lost 0 bases; unmatched junction nucleotides: 14. CDR3 sequence (DNA): TGTGCCAGCAGCCTGCTGGTTGGTATGACTAGCGGGGCGAACACCGGGGAGCTGTTTTTT. Residues: CASSLLVGMTSGANTGELFF.

This chain links TRBV27 with TRBJ2-7, with D perhaps TRBD1 (7 bases). CDR3 length equals 14 residues. The germline V gene encodes CDR1 MNHEY and CDR2 SMNVEV (reference sequence). V was pared by 5 bases and J by 2 bases, with 13 bases between. CDR3 sequence reads: CASSLRGTAYEQYF. CDR3 nucleotides: TGTGCCAGCAGTCTACGGGGGACAGCCTACGAGCAGTACTTC.

This sequence joins TRBV9 and TRBJ2-2, with D unresolved. The CDR3 is 13 amino acids. CDR1 is SGDLS and CDR2 is YYNGEE in the germline V gene. V dropped 3 bases and J dropped 1 base, with 4 bases sitting between them. CDR3 nucleotide sequence: TGTGCCAGCAGCGGCGGGAACACCGGGGAGCTGTTTTTT. This translates into CASSGGNTGELFF.

The gene calls are TRBV11-2 and TRBJ1-2; no definite D call. Looked up from germline, CDR1 is SGHAT and CDR2 is FQNNGV. With 3 bases removed from V and 4 bases from J, the gap between germline ends came to 6 bases. This CDR3 is built from 12 residues. The CDR3 loop reads CASSLESYGYTF. CDR3 coding DNA: TGTGCCAGCAGCTTGGAGTCCTATGGCTACACCTTC.

The chain couples TRBV7-8 to TRBJ2-1; 9 bases line up with TRBD2. Germline CDR1 and CDR2: SGHVS and FQNEAQ. This CDR3 has 16 amino acids. The V and J ends lost 5 bases and 9 bases, in that order; junction bases with no gene match: 14. CDR3: CASSKGRGGQITEQFF. CDR3 sequence (DNA): TGTGCCAGCAGCAAAGGGCGGGGGGGCCAAATTACTGAGCAGTTCTTC.

This rearrangement joins TRBV4-1 to TRBJ1-6; perhaps TRBD1 as D (6 bases). The CDR3 loop spans 16 amino acids. The V gene's germline CDR1 is MGHRA and CDR2 YSYEKL. The V end was cut by 4 bases, the J end by 7 bases, with 17 bases between. The CDR3 here is CASSPTAGTINSPLHF. CDR3 coding DNA: TGCGCCAGCAGCCCAACCGCCGGGACAATCAATTCACCCCTCCACTTT.

The chain employs TRBV4-1 and TRBJ2-1, with D possibly matching TRBD2 (5 bases). CDR3 length: 14 amino acids. Trimming removed 4 bases at V and 9 bases at J, with 16 bases between. In germline, CDR1 is MGHRA, CDR2 YSYEKL. The CDR3 coding sequence is TGCGCCAGCAGCCCCTCTCTAGCTCCTGGTGAGCAGTTCTTC. Its protein is CASSPSLAPGEQFF.

This rearrangement joins TRBV7-9 to TRBJ2-3; TRBD1 is a possible D gene (6 bases). V shed 2 bases and J shed 2 bases, with 14 bases lying between them. The CDR3 totals 16 residues. Germline lookup yields CDR1 SEHNR and CDR2 FQNEAQ (reference sequence). CDR3 DNA: TGTGCCAGCAGCTTACTAAGGACAGAGCACACAGATACGCAGTATTTT. Encoded protein: CASSLLRTEHTDTQYF. The full variable domain, with the rest looked up from reference TRBV7-9 and TRBJ2-3, is DTGVSQNPRHKITKRGQNVTFRCDPISEHNRLYWYRQTLGQGPEFLTYFQNEAQLEKSRLLSDRFSAERPKGSFSTLEIQRTEQGDSAMYLCASSLLRTEHTDTQYFGPGTRLTVL.